This is a list of T cell receptor beta chains from one sample in a study of blood T cells in healthy people across ages. MiXCR, applied by TCRdb to the 5' RACE reads, yields one record per CDR3 protein. The sample records about 600,000 distinct CDR3 sequences, around half being singletons. Sequences were obtained from blood. All receptors derive from a man older than 75 in good health. Each CDR3 is given with its conserved first and last residue. The D gene is left open where the match is weak. Size values are once, few and many counts, or a class for expanded clones, and some rows have none.

cdr3_nt: TGTGCCAGCAGTTTACTAGCGGGAGTAACAGATACGCAGTATTTT; cdr3_aa: CASSLLAGVTDTQYF; clone_size: many; v_call: TRBV27; d_call: TRBD2; j_call: TRBJ2-3
cdr3_nt: TGCAGTGCGACCGCCGGGACAGGCACGGGGGAGGAGTACTTC; cdr3_aa: CSATAGTGTGEEYF; clone_size: .; v_call: TRBV20-1; d_call: TRBD1; j_call: TRBJ2-5
cdr3_nt: TGTGCCAGCAGGAGAAGCGGGAAAGGTGTCGAGCAGTACTTC; cdr3_aa: CASRRSGKGVEQYF; clone_size: .; v_call: TRBV28; d_call: TRBD2; j_call: TRBJ2-7
cdr3_nt: TGTGCCAGCAGTTACTCCGCGTCGGCGAATTCACCCCTCCACTTT; cdr3_aa: CASSYSASANSPLHF; clone_size: .; v_call: TRBV6-5; d_call: .; j_call: TRBJ1-6
cdr3_nt: TGTGCCAGCAGTGACGGGTTCAATCAGCCCCAGCATTTT; cdr3_aa: CASSDGFNQPQHF; clone_size: .; v_call: TRBV6-5; d_call: .; j_call: TRBJ1-5
cdr3_nt: TGTGCCAGCAGTCCCGACCGGCGTGGCAATCAGCCCCAGCATTTT; cdr3_aa: CASSPDRRGNQPQHF; clone_size: many; v_call: TRBV6-5; d_call: .; j_call: TRBJ1-5
cdr3_nt: TGTGCCAGCAGTTACGTGGGACACGGAGCTTTCTTT; cdr3_aa: CASSYVGHGAFF; clone_size: .; v_call: TRBV6-2/TRBV6-3; d_call: .; j_call: TRBJ1-1
cdr3_nt: TGTGCCAGCAGAGGACTAGCGGGAGACGCCGGGGAGCTGTTTTTT; cdr3_aa: CASRGLAGDAGELFF; clone_size: many; v_call: TRBV6-6; d_call: TRBD2; j_call: TRBJ2-2
cdr3_nt: TGTGCCAGCAGCTTAGCCCGGACGGTGGAGACCCAGTACTTC; cdr3_aa: CASSLARTVETQYF; clone_size: .; v_call: TRBV7-9; d_call: .; j_call: TRBJ2-5
cdr3_nt: TGCAGTGCTAGCGACCGCCAGGGTTACGAGCAGTACTTC; cdr3_aa: CSASDRQGYEQYF; clone_size: .; v_call: TRBV20-1; d_call: .; j_call: TRBJ2-7
cdr3_nt: TGCGCCAGCAGCCACGTCGTGCCAGCGGGAGTGGGGGGCACAGATACGCAGTATTTT; cdr3_aa: CASSHVVPAGVGGTDTQYF; clone_size: once; v_call: TRBV4-3; d_call: TRBD2; j_call: TRBJ2-3
cdr3_nt: TGTGCCAGCAGCGGGACTAGCGGGAGACCCTACAATGAGCAGTTCTTC; cdr3_aa: CASSGTSGRPYNEQFF; clone_size: .; v_call: TRBV6-2/TRBV6-3; d_call: TRBD2; j_call: TRBJ2-1
cdr3_nt: TGTGCCAGCAGCTTAGCGCTCGGTAATGAGCAGTTCTTC; cdr3_aa: CASSLALGNEQFF; clone_size: .; v_call: TRBV7-2; d_call: .; j_call: TRBJ2-1
cdr3_nt: TGTGCCAGCAGTTTATCGACCCGCGGAAGTACCTATGAGCAGTTCTTC; cdr3_aa: CASSLSTRGSTYEQFF; clone_size: .; v_call: TRBV27; d_call: .; j_call: TRBJ2-1
cdr3_nt: TGTGCCAGCGTCCTCGGGGCTTTTACACCCCTCCACTTT; cdr3_aa: CASVLGAFTPLHF; clone_size: once; v_call: TRBV7-2; d_call: .; j_call: TRBJ1-6
cdr3_nt: TGTGCCAGCAGGCCCCCTGGGGAGCTGTTTTTT; cdr3_aa: CASRPPGELFF; clone_size: once; v_call: TRBV6-6; d_call: .; j_call: TRBJ2-2
cdr3_nt: TGCAGCGTTGATTACAGGCAAGAGACCCAGTACTTC; cdr3_aa: CSVDYRQETQYF; clone_size: few; v_call: TRBV29-1; d_call: .; j_call: TRBJ2-5
cdr3_nt: TGCGCCAGCAGCGGGACTGTGAACTATGGCTACACCTTC; cdr3_aa: CASSGTVNYGYTF; clone_size: .; v_call: TRBV5-1; d_call: .; j_call: TRBJ1-2
cdr3_nt: TGTGCCAGCAGCTTGGAGGGTGGAGAGACCCAGTACTTC; cdr3_aa: CASSLEGGETQYF; clone_size: few; v_call: TRBV7-3; d_call: .; j_call: TRBJ2-5
cdr3_nt: TGCAGTGGGACGGGACTAACGGTGGAGCAGTTCTTC; cdr3_aa: CSGTGLTVEQFF; clone_size: .; v_call: TRBV20-1; d_call: TRBD2; j_call: TRBJ2-1
cdr3_nt: TGTGCCAGCTGCCGTAGCGGACAGCCAAATAGCAATCAGCCCCAGCATTTT; cdr3_aa: CASCRSGQPNSNQPQHF; clone_size: few; v_call: TRBV6-6; d_call: .; j_call: TRBJ1-5
cdr3_nt: TGTGCCAGCAGCTTTCCTCGGACCTCCTACGAGCAGTACTTC; cdr3_aa: CASSFPRTSYEQYF; clone_size: .; v_call: TRBV7-9; d_call: .; j_call: TRBJ2-7
cdr3_nt: TGCGCCAGCAGCCATGCGCCCGGGACAGGAGGCAATGAGCAGTTCTTC; cdr3_aa: CASSHAPGTGGNEQFF; clone_size: .; v_call: TRBV4-3; d_call: TRBD1; j_call: TRBJ2-1
cdr3_nt: TGCGCCAGCAGCCGTGAGGGGGGACCCACCTACGAGCAGTACTTC; cdr3_aa: CASSREGGPTYEQYF; clone_size: .; v_call: TRBV4-3; d_call: .; j_call: TRBJ2-7
cdr3_nt: TGCAGTGCTAGTCCCCCTAGGCTAGCGGGAGGGAGCACAGATACGCAGTATTTT; cdr3_aa: CSASPPRLAGGSTDTQYF; clone_size: .; v_call: TRBV20-1; d_call: TRBD2; j_call: TRBJ2-3
cdr3_nt: TGCAGTGCTAAGGGGGCGGGAGTTGGAGATACGCAGTATTTT; cdr3_aa: CSAKGAGVGDTQYF; clone_size: .; v_call: TRBV20-1; d_call: .; j_call: TRBJ2-3
cdr3_nt: TGTGCCAGCAGTTGGGGCTTGGGGGAGAATGAAAAACTGTTTTTT; cdr3_aa: CASSWGLGENEKLFF; clone_size: few; v_call: TRBV27; d_call: .; j_call: TRBJ1-4
cdr3_nt: TGTGCCAGCAGTTCCCTGGGAGCGGGCTCCTACAATGAGCAGTTCTTC; cdr3_aa: CASSSLGAGSYNEQFF; clone_size: .; v_call: TRBV27; d_call: .; j_call: TRBJ2-1
cdr3_nt: TGCAGCGTTGAAAGCGGTCGAGGAGGGCGGTATTTT; cdr3_aa: CSVESGRGGRYF; clone_size: few; v_call: TRBV29-1; d_call: .; j_call: TRBJ2-3
cdr3_nt: TGTGCCAGCAGCTTAACTGGCCCGAGGGACATTCAGTACTTC; cdr3_aa: CASSLTGPRDIQYF; clone_size: few; v_call: TRBV7-3; d_call: .; j_call: TRBJ2-4
cdr3_nt: TGCAGTGCCCGTCTGGGGGCCAACGTCCTGACTTTC; cdr3_aa: CSARLGANVLTF; clone_size: few; v_call: TRBV20-1; d_call: .; j_call: TRBJ2-6
cdr3_nt: TGTGCCAGCGGCAGGGTAGATACGCAGTATTTT; cdr3_aa: CASGRVDTQYF; clone_size: .; v_call: TRBV12-3/TRBV12-4; d_call: .; j_call: TRBJ2-3
cdr3_nt: TGTGCCAGCCAACCGGGACAGGGGAACTATGGCTACACCTTC; cdr3_aa: CASQPGQGNYGYTF; clone_size: .; v_call: TRBV9; d_call: TRBD1; j_call: TRBJ1-2
cdr3_nt: TGCAGTGCTAGAGATGGGGGGAGGGGTCAGCCCCAGCATTTT; cdr3_aa: CSARDGGRGQPQHF; clone_size: .; v_call: TRBV20-1; d_call: .; j_call: TRBJ1-5
cdr3_nt: TGTGCCAGCTCACCCGCGGACAGGGGCGGTGGCTACACCTTC; cdr3_aa: CASSPADRGGGYTF; clone_size: .; v_call: TRBV18; d_call: TRBD1; j_call: TRBJ1-2
cdr3_nt: TGTGCCAGCAGCCCCTCCAGAACTAGCACAGATACGCAGTATTTT; cdr3_aa: CASSPSRTSTDTQYF; clone_size: few; v_call: TRBV7-2; d_call: .; j_call: TRBJ2-3